Included here is one TCR beta chain sequence, with context. Other DNA variants within this sample encode the same CDR3. The data were obtained in a study of blood T cell repertoires in COVID-19. Study-level background: Spain, Italy and the United States supplied samples that represented acute and convalescent COVID-19.

Some clones are missing from TCRdb's copy, which holds only in-frame ones; the method was immunoSEQ multiplex PCR. The data show 120,000 or so clones, with 75% to 90% seen just once and 28% held by the top ten. J gave up 5 bases and V 1 base, and 5 bases lay outside the gene matches. CDR3 length equals 14 residues. Per the germline V gene, CDR1 is SGHVS and CDR2 is FNYEAQ. The TCR originated in a man between 65 and 85 years old with active or convalescent COVID-19. This chain connects TRBV7-6 to TRBJ2-7; 7 positions match TRBD1. Sequenced: peripheral blood. The CDR3 bases are TGTGCCAGCAGCTTAGGGGCAGGGGGACACGAGCAGTACTTC. Its translation: CASSLGAGGHEQYF.